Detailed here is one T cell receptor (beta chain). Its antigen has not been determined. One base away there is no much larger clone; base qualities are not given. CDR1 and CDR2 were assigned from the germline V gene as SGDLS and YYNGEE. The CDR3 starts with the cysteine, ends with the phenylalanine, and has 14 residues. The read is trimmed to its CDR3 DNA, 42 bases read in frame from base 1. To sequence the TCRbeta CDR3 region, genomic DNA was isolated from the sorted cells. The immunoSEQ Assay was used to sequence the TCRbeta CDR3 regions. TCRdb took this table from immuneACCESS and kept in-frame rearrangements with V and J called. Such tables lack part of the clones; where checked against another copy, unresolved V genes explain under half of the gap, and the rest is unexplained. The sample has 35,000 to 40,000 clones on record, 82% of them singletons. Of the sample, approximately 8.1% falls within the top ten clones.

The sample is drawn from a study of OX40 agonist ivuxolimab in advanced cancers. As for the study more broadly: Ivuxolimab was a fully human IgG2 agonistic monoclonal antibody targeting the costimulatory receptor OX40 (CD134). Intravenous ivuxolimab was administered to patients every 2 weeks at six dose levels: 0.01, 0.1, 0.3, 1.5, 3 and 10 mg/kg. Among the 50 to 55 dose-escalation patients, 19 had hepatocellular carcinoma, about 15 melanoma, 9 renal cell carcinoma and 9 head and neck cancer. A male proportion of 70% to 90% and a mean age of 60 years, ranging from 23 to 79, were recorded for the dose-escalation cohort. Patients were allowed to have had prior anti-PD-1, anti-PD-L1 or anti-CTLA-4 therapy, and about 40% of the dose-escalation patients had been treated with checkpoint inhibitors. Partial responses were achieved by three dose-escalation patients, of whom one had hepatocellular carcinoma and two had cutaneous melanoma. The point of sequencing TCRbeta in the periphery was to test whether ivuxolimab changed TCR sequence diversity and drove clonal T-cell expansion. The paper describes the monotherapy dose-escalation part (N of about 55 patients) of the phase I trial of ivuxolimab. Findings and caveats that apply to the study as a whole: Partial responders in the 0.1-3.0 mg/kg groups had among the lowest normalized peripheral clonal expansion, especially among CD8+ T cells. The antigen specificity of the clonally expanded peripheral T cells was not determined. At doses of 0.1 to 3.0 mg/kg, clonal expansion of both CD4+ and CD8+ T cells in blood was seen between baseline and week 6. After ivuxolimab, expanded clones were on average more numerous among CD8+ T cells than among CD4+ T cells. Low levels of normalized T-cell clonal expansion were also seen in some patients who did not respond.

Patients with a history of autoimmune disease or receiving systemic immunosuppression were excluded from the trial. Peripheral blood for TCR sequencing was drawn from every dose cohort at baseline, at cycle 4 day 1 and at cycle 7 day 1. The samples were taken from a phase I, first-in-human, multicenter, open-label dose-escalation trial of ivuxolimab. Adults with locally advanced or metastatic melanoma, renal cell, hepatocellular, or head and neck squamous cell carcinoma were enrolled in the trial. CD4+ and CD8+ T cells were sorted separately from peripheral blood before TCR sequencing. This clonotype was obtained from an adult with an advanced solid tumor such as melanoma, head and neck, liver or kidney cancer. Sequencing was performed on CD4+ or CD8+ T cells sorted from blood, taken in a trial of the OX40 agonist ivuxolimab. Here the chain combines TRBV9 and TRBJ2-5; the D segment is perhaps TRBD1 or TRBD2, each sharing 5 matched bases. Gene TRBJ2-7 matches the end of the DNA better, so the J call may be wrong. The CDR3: CASSVAGTGYEQYF. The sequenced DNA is TGTGCCAGCAGCGTAGCGGGGACCGGGTACGAGCAGTACTTC.